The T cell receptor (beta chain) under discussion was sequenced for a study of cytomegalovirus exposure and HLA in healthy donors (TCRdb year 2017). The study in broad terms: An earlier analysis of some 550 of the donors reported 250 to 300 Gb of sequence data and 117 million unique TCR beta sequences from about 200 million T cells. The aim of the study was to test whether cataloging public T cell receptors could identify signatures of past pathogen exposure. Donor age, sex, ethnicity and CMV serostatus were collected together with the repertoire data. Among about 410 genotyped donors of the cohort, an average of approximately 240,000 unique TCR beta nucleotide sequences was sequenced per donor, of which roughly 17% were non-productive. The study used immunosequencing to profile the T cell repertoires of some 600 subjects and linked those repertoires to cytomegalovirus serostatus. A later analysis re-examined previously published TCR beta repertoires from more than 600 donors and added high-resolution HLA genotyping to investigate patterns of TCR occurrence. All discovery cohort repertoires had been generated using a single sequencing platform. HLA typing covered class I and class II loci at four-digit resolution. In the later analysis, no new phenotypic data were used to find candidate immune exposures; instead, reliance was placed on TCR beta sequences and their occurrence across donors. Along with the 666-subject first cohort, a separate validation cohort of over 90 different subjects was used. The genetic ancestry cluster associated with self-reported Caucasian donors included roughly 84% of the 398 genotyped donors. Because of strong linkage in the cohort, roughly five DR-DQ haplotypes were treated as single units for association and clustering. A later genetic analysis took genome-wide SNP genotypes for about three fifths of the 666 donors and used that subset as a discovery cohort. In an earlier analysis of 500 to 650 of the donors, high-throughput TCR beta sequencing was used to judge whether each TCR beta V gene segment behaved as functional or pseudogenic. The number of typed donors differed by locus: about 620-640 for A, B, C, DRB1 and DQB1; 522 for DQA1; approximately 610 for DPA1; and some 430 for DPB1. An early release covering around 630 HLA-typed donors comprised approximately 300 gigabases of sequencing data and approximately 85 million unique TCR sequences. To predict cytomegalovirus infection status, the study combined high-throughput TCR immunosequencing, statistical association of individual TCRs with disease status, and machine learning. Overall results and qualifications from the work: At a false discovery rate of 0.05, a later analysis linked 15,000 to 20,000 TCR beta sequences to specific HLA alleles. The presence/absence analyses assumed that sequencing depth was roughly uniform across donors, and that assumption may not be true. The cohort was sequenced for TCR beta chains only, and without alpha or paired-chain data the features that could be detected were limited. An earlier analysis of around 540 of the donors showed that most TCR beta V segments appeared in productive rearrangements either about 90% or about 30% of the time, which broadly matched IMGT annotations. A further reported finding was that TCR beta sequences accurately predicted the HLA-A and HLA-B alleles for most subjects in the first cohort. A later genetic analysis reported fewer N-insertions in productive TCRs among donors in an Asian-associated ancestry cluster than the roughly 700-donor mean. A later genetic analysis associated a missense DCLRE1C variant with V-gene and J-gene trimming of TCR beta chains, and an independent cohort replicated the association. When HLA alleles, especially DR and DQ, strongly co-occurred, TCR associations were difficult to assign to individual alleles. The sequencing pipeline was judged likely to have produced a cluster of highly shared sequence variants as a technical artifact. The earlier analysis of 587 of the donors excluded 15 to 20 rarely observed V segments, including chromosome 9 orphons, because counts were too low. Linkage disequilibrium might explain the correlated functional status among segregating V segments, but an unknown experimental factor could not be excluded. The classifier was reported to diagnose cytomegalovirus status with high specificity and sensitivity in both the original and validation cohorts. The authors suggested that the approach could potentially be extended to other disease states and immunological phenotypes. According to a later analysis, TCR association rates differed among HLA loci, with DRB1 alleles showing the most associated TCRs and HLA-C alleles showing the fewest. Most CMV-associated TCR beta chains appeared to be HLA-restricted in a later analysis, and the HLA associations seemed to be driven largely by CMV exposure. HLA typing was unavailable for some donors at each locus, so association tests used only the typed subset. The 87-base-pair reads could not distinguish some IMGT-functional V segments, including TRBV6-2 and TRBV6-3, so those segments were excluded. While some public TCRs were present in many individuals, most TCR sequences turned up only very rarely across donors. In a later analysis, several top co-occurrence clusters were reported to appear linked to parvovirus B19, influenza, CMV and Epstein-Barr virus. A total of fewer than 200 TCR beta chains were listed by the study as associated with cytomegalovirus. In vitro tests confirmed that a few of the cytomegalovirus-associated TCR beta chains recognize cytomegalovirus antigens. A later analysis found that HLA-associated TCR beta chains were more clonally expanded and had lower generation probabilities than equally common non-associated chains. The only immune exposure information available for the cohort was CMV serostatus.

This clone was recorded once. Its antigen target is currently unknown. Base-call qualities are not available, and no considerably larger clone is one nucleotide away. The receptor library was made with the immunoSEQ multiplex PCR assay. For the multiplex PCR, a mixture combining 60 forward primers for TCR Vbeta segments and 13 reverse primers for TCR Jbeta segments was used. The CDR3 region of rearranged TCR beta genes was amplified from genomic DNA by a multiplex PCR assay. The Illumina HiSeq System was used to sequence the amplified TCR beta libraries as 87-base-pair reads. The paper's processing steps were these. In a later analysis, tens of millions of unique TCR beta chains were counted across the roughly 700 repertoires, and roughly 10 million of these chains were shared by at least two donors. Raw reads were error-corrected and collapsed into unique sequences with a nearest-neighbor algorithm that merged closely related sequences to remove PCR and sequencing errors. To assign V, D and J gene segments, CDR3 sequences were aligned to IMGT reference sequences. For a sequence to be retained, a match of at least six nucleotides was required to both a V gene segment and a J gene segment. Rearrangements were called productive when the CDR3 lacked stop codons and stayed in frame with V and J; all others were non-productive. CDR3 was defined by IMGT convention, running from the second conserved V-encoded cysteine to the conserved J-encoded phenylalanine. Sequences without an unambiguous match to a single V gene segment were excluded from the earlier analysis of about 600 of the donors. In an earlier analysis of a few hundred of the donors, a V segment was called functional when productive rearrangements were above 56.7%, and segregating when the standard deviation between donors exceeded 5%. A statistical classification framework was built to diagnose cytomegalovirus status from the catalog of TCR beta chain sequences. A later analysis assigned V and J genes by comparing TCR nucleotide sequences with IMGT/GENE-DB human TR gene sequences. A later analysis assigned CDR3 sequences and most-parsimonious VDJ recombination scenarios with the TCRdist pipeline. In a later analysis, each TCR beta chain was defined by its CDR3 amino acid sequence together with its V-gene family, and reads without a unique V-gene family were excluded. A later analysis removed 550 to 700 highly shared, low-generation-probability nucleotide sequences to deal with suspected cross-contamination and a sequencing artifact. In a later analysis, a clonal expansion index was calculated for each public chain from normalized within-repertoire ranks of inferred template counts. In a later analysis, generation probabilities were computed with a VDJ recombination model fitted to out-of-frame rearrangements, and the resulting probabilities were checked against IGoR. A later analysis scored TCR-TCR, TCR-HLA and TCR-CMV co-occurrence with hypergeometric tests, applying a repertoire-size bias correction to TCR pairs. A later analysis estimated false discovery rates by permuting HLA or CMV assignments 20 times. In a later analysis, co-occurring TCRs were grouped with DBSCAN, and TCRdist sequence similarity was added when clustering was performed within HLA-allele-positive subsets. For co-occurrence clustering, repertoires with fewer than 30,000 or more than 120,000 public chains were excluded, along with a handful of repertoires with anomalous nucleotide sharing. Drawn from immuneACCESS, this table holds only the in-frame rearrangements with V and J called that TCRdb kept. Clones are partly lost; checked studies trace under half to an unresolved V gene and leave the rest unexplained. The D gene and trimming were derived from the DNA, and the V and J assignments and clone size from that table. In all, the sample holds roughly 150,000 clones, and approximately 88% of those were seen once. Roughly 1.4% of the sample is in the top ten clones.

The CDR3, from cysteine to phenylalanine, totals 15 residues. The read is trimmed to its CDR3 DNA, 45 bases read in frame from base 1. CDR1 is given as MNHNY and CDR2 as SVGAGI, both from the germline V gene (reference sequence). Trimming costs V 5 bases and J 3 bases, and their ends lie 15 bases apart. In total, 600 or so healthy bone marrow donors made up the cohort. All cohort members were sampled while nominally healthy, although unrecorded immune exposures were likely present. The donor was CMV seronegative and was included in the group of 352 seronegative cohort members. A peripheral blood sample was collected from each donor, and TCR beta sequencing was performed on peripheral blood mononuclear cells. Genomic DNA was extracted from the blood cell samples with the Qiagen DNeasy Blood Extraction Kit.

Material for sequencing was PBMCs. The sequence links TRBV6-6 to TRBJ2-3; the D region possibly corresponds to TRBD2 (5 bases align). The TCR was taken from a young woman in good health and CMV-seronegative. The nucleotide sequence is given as TGTGCCAGCAGTACTAGGGCGGTGCAGACAGATACGCAGTATTTT. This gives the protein CASSTRAVQTDTQYF.